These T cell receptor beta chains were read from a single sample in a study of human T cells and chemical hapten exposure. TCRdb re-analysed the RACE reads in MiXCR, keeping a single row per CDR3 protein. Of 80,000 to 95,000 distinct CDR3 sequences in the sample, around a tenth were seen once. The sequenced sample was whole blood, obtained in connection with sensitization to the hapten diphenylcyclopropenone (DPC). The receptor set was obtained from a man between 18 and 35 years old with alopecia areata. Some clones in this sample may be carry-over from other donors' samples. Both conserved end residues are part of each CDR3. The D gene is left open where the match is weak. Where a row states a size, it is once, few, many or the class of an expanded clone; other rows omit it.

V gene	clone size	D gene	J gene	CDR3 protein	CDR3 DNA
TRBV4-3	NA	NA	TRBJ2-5	CASSQDSSTVETQYF	TGCGCCAGCAGCCAAGATAGCTCGACAGTGGAGACCCAGTACTTC
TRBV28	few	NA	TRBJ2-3	CASSSTVGDRTDTQYF	TGTGCCAGCAGTTCCACCGTTGGGGACCGCACAGATACGCAGTATTTT
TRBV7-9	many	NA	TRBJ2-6	CASSTGSSGANVLTF	TGTGCCAGCAGCACTGGAAGCTCTGGGGCCAACGTCCTGACTTTC
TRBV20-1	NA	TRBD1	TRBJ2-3	CSARDWLGQGTDTQYF	TGCAGTGCTAGAGATTGGTTGGGACAGGGCACAGATACGCAGTATTTT
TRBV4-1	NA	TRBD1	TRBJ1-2	CASSQPGGRSGYTF	TGCGCCAGCAGCCAGCCAGGGGGCAGGTCGGGCTACACCTTC
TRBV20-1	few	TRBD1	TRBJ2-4	CSPYEFGTGLRKNIQYF	TGCAGCCCCTATGAATTTGGGACAGGGTTGAGGAAAAACATTCAGTACTTC
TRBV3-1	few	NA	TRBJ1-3	CASSQVSHSGNTIYF	TGTGCCAGCAGCCAAGTGTCGCACTCTGGAAACACCATATATTTT
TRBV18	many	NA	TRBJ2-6	CASSPTGSGANVLTF	TGTGCCAGCTCACCAACCGGGTCCGGGGCCAACGTCCTGACTTTC
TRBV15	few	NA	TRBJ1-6	CATSRDRDNSPLHF	TGTGCCACCAGCAGAGACCGGGATAATTCACCCCTCCACTTT
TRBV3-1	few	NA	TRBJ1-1	CASSQVGTDTEAFF	TGTGCCAGCAGCCAAGTCGGAACAGACACTGAAGCTTTCTTT
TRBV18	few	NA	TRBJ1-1	CASSPPTDNTEAFF	TGTGCCAGCTCACCACCGACCGACAACACTGAAGCTTTCTTT
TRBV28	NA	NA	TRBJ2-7	CASSFHEQYF	TGTGCCAGCAGTTTCCACGAGCAGTACTTC
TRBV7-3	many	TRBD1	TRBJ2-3	CASSLNHQGAQYF	TGTGCCAGCAGCCTCAACCATCAGGGGGCGCAGTATTTT
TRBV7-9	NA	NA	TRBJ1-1	CASTPGMASTEAFF	TGTGCCAGCACCCCAGGTATGGCGAGCACTGAAGCTTTCTTT
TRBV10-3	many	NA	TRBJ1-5	CAISGGRGDQPQHF	TGTGCCATCAGTGGAGGACGGGGGGATCAGCCCCAGCATTTT
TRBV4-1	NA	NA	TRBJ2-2	CASSQDAGWTGELFF	TGCGCCAGCAGCCAAGATGCGGGGTGGACCGGGGAGCTGTTTTTT
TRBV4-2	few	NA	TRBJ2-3	CASSQELGTRTDTQYF	TGTGCCAGCAGCCAAGAGCTGGGGACAAGAACAGATACGCAGTATTTT
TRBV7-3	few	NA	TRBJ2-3	CASSLISGHGRDTQYF	TGTGCCAGCAGCTTAATCTCGGGACACGGGCGAGATACGCAGTATTTT
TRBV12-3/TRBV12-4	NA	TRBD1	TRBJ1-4	CASSFGDRLTTNEKLFF	TGTGCCAGCAGTTTCGGGGACAGGCTAACAACTAATGAAAAACTGTTTTTT
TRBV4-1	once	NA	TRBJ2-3	CASSQLGDTQYF	TGCGCCAGCAGCCAGTTAGGAGATACGCAGTATTTT
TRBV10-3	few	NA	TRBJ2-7	CAISDQNRVHEQYF	TGTGCCATCAGTGATCAAAACAGGGTTCACGAGCAGTACTTC
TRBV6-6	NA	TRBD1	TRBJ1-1	CATGTGFRLEAFF	TGTGCCACCGGGACAGGTTTTCGTCTCGAAGCTTTCTTT
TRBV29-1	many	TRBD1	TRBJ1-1	CSVEGTGDRLEAFF	TGCAGCGTTGAGGGGACAGGGGACCGACTTGAAGCTTTCTTT
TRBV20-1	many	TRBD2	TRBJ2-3	CSARDLKRTSGGGADTQYF	TGCAGTGCTAGAGATCTCAAACGGACTAGCGGGGGGGGTGCAGATACGCAGTATTTT
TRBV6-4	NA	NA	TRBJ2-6	CASSDSDAGANVLTF	TGTGCCAGCAGTGACTCGGACGCTGGGGCCAACGTCCTGACTTTC
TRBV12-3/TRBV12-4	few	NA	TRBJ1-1	CASSFIRVSEAFF	TGTGCCAGCAGCTTCATCCGGGTATCGGAAGCTTTCTTT
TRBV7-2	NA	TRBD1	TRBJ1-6	CASSPGTVKGPLHF	TGTGCCAGCAGCCCCGGGACAGTAAAGGGGCCCCTCCACTTT
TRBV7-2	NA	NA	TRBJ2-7	CASSLAGTATYEQYF	TGTGCCAGCAGCTTAGCCGGGACTGCGACCTACGAGCAGTACTTC
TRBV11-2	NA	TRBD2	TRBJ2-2	CASSLNAGVDTGELFF	TGTGCCAGCAGCTTAAACGCGGGGGTCGACACCGGGGAGCTGTTTTTT
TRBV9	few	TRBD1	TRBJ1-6	CASSPRTGMVSPLHF	TGTGCCAGCAGCCCGCGGACAGGGATGGTTTCACCCCTCCACTTT
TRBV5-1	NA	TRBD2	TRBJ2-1	CASSLTSGLAGGYNEQFF	TGCGCCAGCAGCTTGACTTCGGGACTAGCGGGGGGATACAATGAGCAGTTCTTC
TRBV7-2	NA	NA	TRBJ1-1	CASSLSRGGTEAFF	TGTGCCAGCAGCTTATCGAGAGGCGGCACTGAAGCTTTCTTT
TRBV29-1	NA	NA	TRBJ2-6	CSVVRSSGANVLTF	TGCAGCGTCGTCAGGAGCTCTGGGGCCAACGTCCTGACTTTC
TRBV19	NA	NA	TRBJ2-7	CASSIDKGRSTYEQYF	TGTGCCAGTAGTATAGATAAGGGCAGGAGCACCTACGAGCAGTACTTC
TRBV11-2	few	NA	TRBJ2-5	CASSLEATLETQYF	TGTGCCAGCAGCTTAGAAGCCACGCTAGAGACCCAGTACTTC
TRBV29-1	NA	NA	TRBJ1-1	CSVRRGTTQRDLF	TGCAGCGTCCGCCGGGGGACCACACAAAGGGATCTCTTT
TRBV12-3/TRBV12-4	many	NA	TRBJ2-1	CASSPGQFFNEQFF	TGTGCCAGCAGTCCTGGACAGTTTTTCAATGAGCAGTTCTTC
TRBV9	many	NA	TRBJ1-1	CASSPYLNTEAFF	TGTGCCAGCAGCCCGTACCTGAACACTGAAGCTTTCTTT
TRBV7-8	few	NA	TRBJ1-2	CASSGPRQAYGYTF	TGTGCCAGCAGCGGCCCGAGGCAGGCCTATGGCTACACCTTC
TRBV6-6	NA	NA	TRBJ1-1	CASSVGSTEAFF	TGTGCCAGCAGTGTGGGGAGCACTGAAGCTTTCTTT
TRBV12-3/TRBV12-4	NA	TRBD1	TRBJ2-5	CASSKGQGRMETQYF	TGTGCCAGCAGTAAAGGACAGGGGAGAATGGAGACCCAGTACTTC
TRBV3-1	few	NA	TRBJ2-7	CASSQLANAEGEQYF	TGTGCCAGCAGCCAATTGGCAAACGCGGAGGGTGAGCAGTACTTC
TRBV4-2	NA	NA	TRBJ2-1	CASSQDLDSPHEQFF	TGTGCCAGCAGCCAAGATTTGGACAGCCCCCATGAGCAGTTCTTC
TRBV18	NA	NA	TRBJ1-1	CASSPSGGTDTEAFF	TGTGCCAGCTCACCCTCTGGGGGGACGGACACTGAAGCTTTCTTT
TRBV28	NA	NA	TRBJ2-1	CASSLLALGGEQFF	TGTGCCAGCAGTTTATTAGCGTTGGGCGGTGAGCAGTTCTTC
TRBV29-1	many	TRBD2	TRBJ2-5	CSVVSTLYSGGETQYF	TGCAGCGTCGTCAGTACGCTCTACTCGGGAGGGGAGACCCAGTACTTC
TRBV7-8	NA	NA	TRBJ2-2	CASSPSRTELGELFF	TGTGCCAGCAGCCCCTCCCGGACCGAGCTCGGGGAGCTGTTTTTT
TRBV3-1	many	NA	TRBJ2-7	CASSQDRRGSSYEQYF	TGTGCCAGCAGCCAAGACCGGCGGGGAAGCTCCTACGAGCAGTACTTC